The clone carrying this T cell receptor (beta chain) was observed a few times. The CDR3 spans 14 residues. CDR1 and CDR2 (germline): DFQATT, SNEGSKA (reference sequence). V was clipped by 3 bases and J by 5 bases, with 14 bases between them. The sample originates from a study of blood T cells in healthy people across ages. At the level of the study: The capture of about one barcoded beta molecule per two T cells was achieved by template switching.

The use of a sample-barcoded 5' primer and a J-beta primer mix characterized a second PCR of roughly 7 to 11 cycles. TCRdb independently ran MiXCR on the 5' RACE reads; one entry per CDR3 protein. The sample consists of around 990,000 distinct CDR3 sequences, roughly two fifths of them appearing once. The clonotype originates from a man aged 18 to 30 in good health. The chain carries TRBV20-1 and TRBJ2-1; the D gene is possibly TRBD1 (5 bases). The sequenced material came from blood. In DNA, the CDR3 is TGCAGTGCTAGCCCCAGGGTCAATCACAATGAGCAGTTCTTC. Protein product: CSASPRVNHNEQFF.